This TCR beta chain was identified in a study of OX40 agonist ivuxolimab in advanced cancers. As for the study in general: A mean age of around 66 years, range roughly 23 to 79, was recorded, and under 85% were male. Findings and limits, study-wide: Relative to CD4+ cells, CD8+ T cells on average had more expanded clones.

Concerning this clone: As yet, its antigen is unknown.

Autoimmune disease history or systemic immunosuppression led to patients being barred. Cycle 7 day 1, cycle 4 day 1, and baseline were the timepoints at which blood was sampled. Clones were read by immunoSEQ multiplex PCR, and TCRdb kept only the in-frame ones, dropping some. Found here are about 40,000 clones, approximately 90% of them singletons; the top ten hold roughly 0.55%. The J segment lost 2 bases and the V segment lost 6 bases, leaving 2 bases of the junction unmatched. Germline assignment: CDR1 SGHVS and CDR2 FQNEAQ. The CDR3 totals 15 residues. The sequence was collected from an adult with an advanced solid tumor such as melanoma, head and neck, liver or kidney cancer. Sequenced material: CD4+ or CD8+ T cells sorted from blood, taken in a trial of the OX40 agonist ivuxolimab. The V call is TRBV7-8, the J call TRBJ2-7; 15 bases line up with TRBD2. CDR3 loop: CASRRTSGGAYEQYF. DNA of the CDR3: TGTGCCAGCAGAAGGACTAGCGGGGGGGCCTACGAGCAGTACTTC.